These 14 T cell receptor beta chains originate from one sample sequenced in a study of cytomegalovirus exposure and HLA in healthy donors. Clones were sequenced by immunoSEQ multiplex PCR, and TCRdb holds only the in-frame ones, with some missing. The data contain 130,000 or so clones, 70% to 90% of them singletons. The sample consisted of PBMCs. The receptors come from a young woman in good health and CMV-seropositive.

The chain joins TRBV28 to TRBJ1-6; tentative D call: TRBD1 (6 bases). CDR3 length: 18 amino acids. Germline V gene sequence: CDR1 MDHEN, CDR2 SYDVKM. The germline V and J ends were trimmed by 6 bases and 0 bases, with 18 bases remaining between them. DNA for the CDR3: TGTGCCAGCAGCTTGGACAGCCCAAGAATCTCCTATAATTCACCCCTCCACTTT. Residues: CASSLDSPRISYNSPLHF.

The CDR3 DNA sequence: TGCGCCAGCAGCTTCGGGACAGGAAACTATGGCTACACCTTC. Protein product: CASSFGTGNYGYTF. The chain has TRBV5-1 and TRBJ1-2; TRBD1 aligns across 8 bases. CDR3 length: 14 residues. Per germline, CDR1 SGHRS and CDR2 YFSETQ. Losses at the gene ends were 2 bases for V and 2 bases for J; bases not matched to a gene: 2. Drawing the rest from reference TRBV5-1 and TRBJ1-2, the complete variable domain is KAGVTQTPRYLIKTRGQQVTLSCSPISGHRSVSWYQQTPGQGLQFLFEYFSETQRNKGNFPGRFSGRQFSNSRSEMNVSTLELGDSALYLCASSFGTGNYGYTFGSGTRLTVV.

This clone was found once. The V gene is TRBV2, the J gene TRBJ2-3, with TRBD1 as a possible D gene (5 bases). V dropped 8 bases and J dropped 0 bases, with 12 bases sitting between them. Germline lookup yields CDR1 SNHLY and CDR2 FYNNEI. This CDR3 has 14 amino acids. The chain's CDR3 is CASGASPSTDTQYF. DNA of the CDR3: TGTGCCAGCGGGGCTTCTCCTAGCACAGATACGCAGTATTTT.

The V gene is TRBV6-1, the J gene TRBJ2-7; D possibly corresponds to TRBD1 (6 bases). Trimming left V 3 bases short and J 1 base short, with 13 bases between. The germline CDR1 and CDR2 sequences are MNHNS and SASEGT. The CDR3 contains 15 residues. The CDR3 DNA reads TGTGCCAGCAGTGAGAGACAGGTCCTTTCCTACGAGCAGTACTTC. It is translated as CASSERQVLSYEQYF.

CDR3: CASSFGATDTQYF. The CDR3 nucleotides are TGTGCCAGCAGTTTTGGGGCTACAGATACGCAGTATTTT. The chain uses TRBV27 and TRBJ2-3; possible D gene TRBD1, 5 bases. From germline, CDR1 is MNHEY and CDR2 SMNVEV (reference sequence). Between the trimmed V and J ends, which lost 3 bases and 3 bases, there was a span of 7 bases. This CDR3 has 13 residues.

The gene calls are TRBV28 and TRBJ1-5; possibly TRBD1 for D (5 bases). CDR3 length: 15 amino acids. From germline, CDR1 is MDHEN and CDR2 SYDVKM. Between the trimmed V and J ends, which lost 6 bases and 6 bases, there was a span of 18 bases. The CDR3 reads CASSPPPGRGQPQHF. As DNA, the CDR3 is TGTGCCAGCAGCCCACCCCCAGGGCGCGGTCAGCCCCAGCATTTT.

This sequence joins TRBV6-4 and TRBJ2-3; D remains unclear. Germline V CDR1 and CDR2: MRHNA, SNTAGT. The V and J ends lost 7 bases and 2 bases respectively, with 16 bases between them. The CDR3 totals 15 residues. The CDR3 DNA sequence: TGTGCCAGCACTTCCGAGGCATCCCACACAGATACGCAGTATTTT. Its translation is CASTSEASHTDTQYF.

The chain links TRBV5-1 to TRBJ2-5; perhaps TRBD2 as D (6 bases). The V end lost 3 bases, the J end lost 5 bases, and 14 bases lay between the germline ends. This CDR3 has 14 amino acids. Germline assignment: CDR1 SGHRS and CDR2 YFSETQ. This CDR3 reads CASSSSGVGETQYF. The DNA of the CDR3 is TGCGCCAGCAGCTCCTCGGGGGTCGGGGAGACCCAGTACTTC.

The V and J genes are TRBV5-1 and TRBJ2-3; the D is unclear. V lost 4 bases to trimming and J lost 2 bases, with 5 bases between them. Germline assignment: CDR1 SGHRS and CDR2 YFSETQ. The CDR3 totals 12 residues. The CDR3 DNA sequence: TGCGCCAGCAGCCATTTCACAGATACGCAGTATTTT. This translates into CASSHFTDTQYF.

The chain combines TRBV6-5 with TRBJ2-7; tentatively, D is TRBD2 (6 bases). This CDR3 has 15 residues. The V gene's germline CDR1 is MNHEY and CDR2 SVGAGI. Trimming pared 4 bases from V and 0 bases from J, leaving 13 bases between. CDR3 sequence (DNA): TGTGCCAGCAGTTTGGAGGGGCGGGTCTCCTACGAGCAGTACTTC. Protein product: CASSLEGRVSYEQYF.

V usage is TRBV18 and J usage is TRBJ2-7; possible D gene TRBD2, 6 bases. The CDR3 contains 15 residues. Germline values: CDR1 KGHSH, CDR2 LQKENI. Trimming left V 1 base short and J 5 bases short, with 15 bases between. The CDR3, as DNA: TGTGCCAGCTCACCACTTTCCTCCGGGGGTAACGAGCAGTACTTC. As protein: CASSPLSSGGNEQYF.

The rearrangement links TRBV27 to TRBJ2-2, with 9 bases aligning to TRBD1. CDR1 MNHEY and CDR2 SMNVEV come from the germline V gene (reference sequence). Trimming at V came to 7 bases and at J to 3 bases, leaving 3 bases not matched to a gene. The CDR3 length is 14 residues. The CDR3 loop is CASNDRGYTGELFF. CDR3 in DNA: TGTGCCAGCAATGACAGGGGGTACACCGGGGAGCTGTTTTTT.

This chain connects TRBV7-9 to TRBJ2-5; weak D call: TRBD1 (6 bases). There are 14 residues in the CDR3. CDR1 SEHNR and CDR2 FQNEAQ come from the germline V gene (reference sequence). Trimming stripped 1 base from V and 5 bases from J, with 11 bases between. The DNA of the CDR3 is TGTGCCAGCAGCTTAGAACCAGGGGTTGAGACCCAGTACTTC. This sequence encodes CASSLEPGVETQYF. Supplemented by reference TRBV7-9 and TRBJ2-5, the full variable domain reads DTGVSQNPRHKITKRGQNVTFRCDPISEHNRLYWYRQTLGQGPEFLTYFQNEAQLEKSRLLSDRFSAERPKGSFSTLEIQRTEQGDSAMYLCASSLEPGVETQYFGPGTRLLVL.

This rearrangement joins TRBV5-6 to TRBJ2-3; D may be TRBD2 (5 bases). The CDR3 length is 15 residues. In germline, CDR1 is SGHDT, CDR2 YYEEEE. V lost 4 bases and J 2 bases, leaving 14 bases between the germline ends. CDR3 nucleotide sequence: TGTGCCAGCAGCCTCCGCGGGCTGTCCACAGATACGCAGTATTTT. This encodes CASSLRGLSTDTQYF.